This entry is about one T cell receptor (beta chain). CD8 cells classed as naive were CD45RO-negative and positively selected for CCR7, excluding terminally differentiated effector memory CD45RA+ cells. This record comes from a study of shared clonotypes between healthy human individuals. Produced via immunoSEQ multiplex PCR; TCRdb's table is partial and in-frame only. The table includes some 2,000,000 clones, roughly 94% detected once. The CDR3 spans 10 residues. This receptor was taken from a man between 18 and 35 years old in good health. The rearrangement joins TRBV21-1 to TRBJ1-2. TRBV21-1 represents a pseudogene. The sequencing sample was made of naive CD8+ T cells sorted from blood. The CDR3 DNA follows: TGTGCCAGCCTTTTCCATGGCTACACCTTC. This encodes CASLFHGYTF.